This TCR beta chain was captured by sequencing in a study of cytomegalovirus exposure and HLA in healthy donors. Across the study: Genotyping showed less than 85% of fewer than 500 donors falling in the Caucasian-associated ancestry cluster.

Findings and limits, study-wide: According to reports, the classifier identified cytomegalovirus status with high specificity and sensitivity. The authors listed 180 or so TCR beta chains as cytomegalovirus-associated. Trimming of TCR beta V- and J-genes showed a link, identified in a later analysis, to a missense DCLRE1C variant.

Use of 60 Vbeta and 13 Jbeta primers characterized the PCR. Clones were sequenced by immunoSEQ multiplex PCR, and TCRdb holds only the in-frame ones, with some missing. With around 88,000 clones in the sample, the ten largest clones hold around 5%. Comments on this clone: Its antigen is not known.

V shed 1 base and J 5 bases; nucleotides not matched to a gene: 8. CDR1 SGDLS and CDR2 YYNGEE come from the germline V gene. The CDR3 loop spans 16 amino acids. The sequencing input was PBMCs. V usage is TRBV9 and J usage is TRBJ2-3; 9 bases align to TRBD2. The TCR comes from a girl aged 10 to 17 in good health and CMV-seropositive. CDR3 in amino acids: CASSVIAGGPGDTQYF. CDR3 DNA sequence: TGTGCCAGCAGCGTAATTGCGGGGGGGCCGGGAGATACGCAGTATTTT.